A single sample is the source of the 19 T cell receptor beta chains below, sequenced in a study of post-analysis software for immune sequencing data. Overall study results and limits: Roughly 5 TRBV segments, TRBV5-6, TRBV5-1 and TRBV20-1 among them, were found more frequent in patients than controls.

Built from TCR beta cDNA, the libraries had unique molecular identifiers in them. TCRdb reprocessed the PCR reads with MiXCR, giving one entry per CDR3 protein. The data contain about 190,000 distinct CDR3 sequences, 29% of them seen just once; the ten biggest clones take up 3% to 4%. These receptors have no identified antigens. The sample consisted of blood. These receptors all come from a girl under 18 with multiple sclerosis.

There are many counts of this clonotype. This rearrangement joins TRBV2 to TRBJ2-5, with 10 bases aligning to TRBD2. After removal of 7 bases from V and 2 bases from J, the junction contained 16 bases not matched to a gene. Germline CDR1 reads SNHLY; CDR2 reads FYNNEI. The CDR3 runs to 18 residues. This CDR3 reads CASMTRSGRAYGQETQYF. DNA of the CDR3: TGTGCCAGCATGACTCGGAGCGGGAGGGCCTATGGACAAGAGACCCAGTACTTC.

This clonotype was detected once. A much larger clone sits a single nucleotide away, making a read error possible. V and J are TRBV20-1 and TRBJ2-1; no firm D call. Trimming stripped 1 base from V and 4 bases from J, with 17 bases between. The germline V gene encodes CDR1 DFQATT and CDR2 SNEGSKA (reference sequence). The CDR3 contains 16 residues. The CDR3 sequence is CSARGERAYPYNEQFF. CDR3 bases: TGCAGTGCTAGAGGTGAACGGGCCTATCCTTACAATGAGCAGTTCTTC.

This rearrangement joins TRBV28 to TRBJ2-3; TRBD1 might be the D (6 bases). V lost 4 bases, J lost 2 bases, and 13 bases lay in between. From germline, CDR1 is MDHEN and CDR2 SYDVKM. CDR3 length equals 15 residues. CDR3 coding DNA: TGTGCCAGCAGTTCCCCCGGGACAATCACAGATACGCAGTATTTT. Translated: CASSSPGTITDTQYF.

The gene calls are TRBV29-1 and TRBJ1-1; D gene ambiguous. CDR1 is SQVTM, CDR2 ANQGSEA, per germline. The CDR3 has 12 amino acids. With 7 bases removed from V and 9 bases from J, the gap between germline ends came to 18 bases. CDR3 bases: TGCAGCGCCCATTACCTCGACAAGAAAGCTTTCTTT. Translated, it gives CSAHYLDKKAFF.

The rearrangement joins TRBV3-1 to TRBJ2-5; D remains ambiguous. The length of the CDR3 is 15 residues. Between the trimmed V and J ends, which lost 4 bases and 0 bases, there was a span of 12 bases. Germline V gene data show CDR1 as LGHDT and CDR2 as YNNKEL (reference sequence). The CDR3 loop reads CASSPAWLDQETQYF. CDR3 DNA sequence: TGTGCCAGCAGCCCGGCCTGGCTAGACCAAGAGACCCAGTACTTC.

This clonotype was detected only once. A much larger clone lies a single base off, so this may be a read error. The genes are TRBV5-1 and TRBJ2-7; 8 bases map to TRBD1. The J call is doubtful: the DNA matches TRBJ2-5 better. Germline assignment: CDR1 SGHRS and CDR2 YFSETQ. The CDR3 is 14 residues long. CDR3 protein: CAGRPQGAQETQYF. CDR3 nucleotides: TGCGCCGGCAGGCCGCAGGGGGCTCAAGAGACCCAGTACTTC.

There are a few counts of this clonotype. This rearrangement joins TRBV20-1 to TRBJ1-2; weak D call: TRBD1 (5 bases). CDR1 DFQATT and CDR2 SNEGSKA come from the germline V gene (reference sequence). This CDR3 has 14 residues. V lost 6 bases, J lost 0 bases, and 14 bases lay in between. CDR3: CSAPRDRANYGYTF. The CDR3 bases are TGCAGTGCCCCGAGGGACCGAGCTAACTATGGCTACACCTTC.

For this clonotype: One base away lies a much larger clone, so this may be a sequencing read error. The chain's CDR3 is CSVARRDEQYF. The CDR3 nucleotides read TGCAGCGTTGCGCGACGGGATGAGCAGTACTTC. This chain connects TRBV29-1 to TRBJ2-7, with D maybe TRBD2 (5 bases). Trimming stripped 4 bases from V and 7 bases from J, with 11 bases between. Germline V lookup: CDR1 SQVTM, CDR2 ANQGSEA. The CDR3 is made up of 11 amino acids.

The chain couples TRBV5-1 to TRBJ1-1; possibly TRBD1 for D (6 bases). Trimming took off 0 bases at V and 1 base at J, with 19 bases between the two ends. The CDR3 has 18 amino acids. Per germline, CDR1 SGHRS and CDR2 YFSETQ. CDR3 sequence: CASSLAPGEFGGNTEAFF. As DNA, the CDR3 is TGCGCCAGCAGCTTGGCCCCAGGGGAGTTCGGAGGGAACACTGAAGCTTTCTTT.

Ten or more counts support this clonotype. The genes are TRBV11-2 and TRBJ2-5, with D possibly TRBD1 on 5 matching bases. The germline gives CDR1 SGHAT, CDR2 FQNNGV. This CDR3 spans 15 amino acids. Trimming took 5 bases from V and 0 from J, leaving 13 bases between them. The CDR3 region is CASSLTGWYQETQYF. As DNA, the CDR3 is TGTGCCAGCAGCCTTACAGGCTGGTACCAAGAGACCCAGTACTTC.

This clonotype was observed at least ten times. This chain connects TRBV6-2 or TRBV6-3 to TRBJ2-3; 13 nucleotides match TRBD2. The V segment lost 6 bases and the J segment 0 bases; nucleotides outside the gene matches: 3. CDR1 is MNHEY, CDR2 SVGEGT, per germline. The CDR3 has 16 amino acids. The DNA for the CDR3 is TGTGCCAGCAGCTGGGGACTAGCGGGAAGCACAGATACGCAGTATTTT. Translation: CASSWGLAGSTDTQYF.

This clonotype showed up many times. This chain links TRBV5-1 with TRBJ1-2, with D possibly TRBD1 on 6 matching bases. The CDR3 has 14 residues. CDR1 SGHRS and CDR2 YFSETQ come from the germline V gene. Trimming took 3 bases from V and 4 from J, leaving 13 bases between them. CDR3 sequence reads: CASSYTKDSYGYTF. The DNA for the CDR3 is TGCGCCAGCAGCTACACCAAGGACAGCTATGGCTACACCTTC. The whole variable domain, filled in from reference TRBV5-1 and TRBJ1-2, reads KAGVTQTPRYLIKTRGQQVTLSCSPISGHRSVSWYQQTPGQGLQFLFEYFSETQRNKGNFPGRFSGRQFSNSRSEMNVSTLELGDSALYLCASSYTKDSYGYTFGSGTRLTVV.

The sample holds many counts of this clonotype. The chain combines TRBV12-3 or TRBV12-4 with TRBJ1-4; D unclear. The germline V and J ends were trimmed by 1 base and 8 bases, with 11 bases remaining between them. CDR3 length: 14 residues. The CDR3 coding sequence is TGTGCCAGCAGTTTAGGAGGGTATGGAGAAAAACTGTTTTTT. Translating gives CASSLGGYGEKLFF.

This clonotype was picked up a small number of times. This rearrangement joins TRBV5-1 to TRBJ2-1; D ambiguous. The CDR3 is made up of 12 amino acids. V was clipped by 6 bases and J by 10 bases, with 14 bases between them. The germline CDR1 and CDR2 sequences are SGHRS and YFSETQ. CDR3 DNA sequence: TGCGCCAGCACAAAAGAAACCCAAGAGCAGTTCTTC. The encoded protein is CASTKETQEQFF.

This clonotype appeared a few times. The V and J genes are TRBV19 and TRBJ2-1; TRBD2 might be the D (5 bases). The V end was cut by 6 bases, the J end by 0 bases, with 12 bases between. The germline V gene encodes CDR1 LNHDA and CDR2 SQIVND (reference sequence). The CDR3 covers 15 residues. The chain's CDR3 is CASSPRGGSYNEQFF. CDR3 coding DNA: TGTGCCAGTAGCCCCAGAGGAGGCTCCTACAATGAGCAGTTCTTC.

V and J are TRBV6-6 and TRBJ2-1; D not certain. Per the germline V gene, CDR1 is MNHNY and CDR2 is SVGAGI (reference sequence). The V and J ends lost 8 bases and 8 bases respectively, with 7 bases between them. This CDR3 has 10 amino acids. As DNA, the CDR3 is TGTGCCAGCCGCGGCGATGAGCAGTTCTTC. Its protein product is CASRGDEQFF.

In its sample, this clonotype was seen a few times. This chain links TRBV20-1 with TRBJ2-4; weak D call: TRBD1 (6 bases). Near its end, the DNA agrees better with TRBJ2-7, so the J call may be wrong. Germline V gene data show CDR1 as DFQATT and CDR2 as SNEGSKA (reference sequence). This CDR3 contains 13 residues. The CDR3 loop reads CSAGRGNRSEQYF. The CDR3 DNA sequence: TGCAGTGCCGGCAGGGGAAATAGGAGCGAGCAGTACTTC.

This clonotype has ten or more counts. This chain links TRBV12-5 with TRBJ2-1; 14 bases fit TRBD2. The germline CDR1 and CDR2 sequences are LGHNT and FRNRAP. The ends lost 7 bases at V and 6 bases at J; junction bases unmatched: 5. The CDR3 is made up of 15 amino acids. The chain's CDR3 is CASVLGTSGGNEQFF. The CDR3 nucleotides are TGTGCTAGTGTCCTCGGGACTAGCGGGGGCAATGAGCAGTTCTTC.

The table lists this clonotype with a count of one. V usage is TRBV12-3 or TRBV12-4 and J usage is TRBJ2-1; no clear D gene. The CDR3 totals 19 residues. The ends were cut back, 3 bases at V and 5 bases at J, with 26 bases in the middle. For the CDR3, the DNA is TGTGCCAGCAGTTTCAGACTGGGTTCGGTGCGGATGAACGACAATGAGCAGTTCTTC. Protein product: CASSFRLGSVRMNDNEQFF.